The 24 T cell receptor beta chains given below trace back to one sample, sequenced in a study of blood T cells in healthy people across ages (dated by TCRdb to about 2015). The library was produced with 5' RACE. The sequencer listed for this sample is Illumina HiSeq 2500. A second PCR of roughly 7 to 12 cycles was performed with a sample-barcoded 5' primer and a J-beta primer mix. TCRdb reanalyzed the raw reads on its own, using fastp at Q25 for trimming and MiXCR for clone calling, and kept in-frame beta chains. Each entry is one CDR3 protein sequence, shown with its most common DNA and genes. Recorded for this sample are over a million distinct CDR3 sequences; roughly 43% of them occurred a single time. Around 4% of the sample comes from the top ten. Input material: blood. The receptor source for this set is a young woman in good health.

In its sample, this clonotype was seen a few times. The V call is TRBV4-1, the J call TRBJ1-2; a weak D match, TRBD1 (5 bases). V lost 3 bases, J lost 5 bases, and 16 bases lay in between. The CDR3 has 15 amino acids. The V gene's germline CDR1 is MGHRA and CDR2 YSYEKL. CDR3 amino acids: CASSHPSGGLYGYTF. The CDR3 DNA reads as TGCGCCAGCAGCCACCCCAGCGGGGGATTGTATGGCTACACCTTC.

The rearrangement uses TRBV27 and TRBJ2-3; 8 positions match TRBD2. The J segment lost 10 bases and the V segment lost 5 bases, leaving 14 bases of the junction unmatched. The length of the CDR3 is 15 residues. Germline V gene lookup returns CDR1 MNHEY and CDR2 SMNVEV (reference sequence). The DNA of the CDR3 is TGTGCCAGCAGTGAACTCGGGAGGGGATTTTGGGCGCAGTATTTT. Its protein product is CASSELGRGFWAQYF.

This clonotype has a handful of counts. The rearrangement uses TRBV25-1 and TRBJ1-4; the D gene is possibly TRBD1 (5 bases). The CDR3 runs to 18 residues. Germline V gene data show CDR1 as MGHDK and CDR2 as SYGVNS. V dropped 6 bases and J dropped 6 bases, with 26 bases sitting between them. CDR3 sequence (DNA): TGTGCCAGCAGCGGATACCTCAAAGCAGCGGGGGAAGATGAAAAACTGTTTTTT. It codes for CASSGYLKAAGEDEKLFF.

Regarding this clonotype: An end of the junction differs from the germline gene, which may be a read error. This sequence joins TRBV4-3 and TRBJ2-1; 7 bases are a match to TRBD2. This CDR3 region has 16 residues. In germline, CDR1 is LGHNA, CDR2 YSLEER. DNA of the CDR3: TGCGCCAGCAGCCAAGCCGGCGGGACTATATACAATGAGCGGTTCTTC. Translated: CASSQAGGTIYNERFF.

CDR3 sequence: CASRRLVNEQFF. Written as DNA, the CDR3 is TGTGCCAGCAGAAGACTAGTAAATGAGCAGTTCTTC. V usage is TRBV12-3 or TRBV12-4 and J usage is TRBJ2-1; the D gene is possibly TRBD2 (6 bases). The CDR3 is 12 residues long. Trimming left V 6 bases short and J 7 bases short, with 10 bases between.

This clonotype was recorded a few times. V and J are TRBV4-3 and TRBJ2-1, with TRBD2 identical over 9 bases. Germline loops: CDR1 LGHNA, CDR2 YSLEER. J lost 7 bases, V lost 0 bases, and 19 bases had no gene match. The CDR3 spans 20 residues. CDR3 protein: CASSQEGNRDFVLAGNEQFF. CDR3 DNA sequence: TGCGCCAGCAGCCAAGAAGGTAATCGTGACTTCGTGCTAGCGGGAAATGAGCAGTTCTTC.

This clonotype was seen a handful of times. This rearrangement joins TRBV5-1 to TRBJ2-1; D call uncertain. CDR3 length equals 11 residues. Germline lookup yields CDR1 SGHRS and CDR2 YFSETQ. The germline V and J ends were trimmed by 5 bases and 10 bases, with 10 bases remaining between them. CDR3 nucleotide sequence: TGCGCCAGCAGTAGGTTGAGAGAGCAGTTCTTC. It is translated as CASSRLREQFF.

The chain couples TRBV3-1 to TRBJ1-1; D not certain. The CDR3 runs 14 residues. Trimming removed 5 bases at V and 5 bases at J, with 15 bases between. In germline, CDR1 is LGHDT, CDR2 YNNKEL (reference sequence). CDR3 sequence reads: CASSFGMVVTEAFF. The CDR3 DNA reads TGTGCCAGCAGCTTTGGAATGGTGGTTACTGAAGCTTTCTTT.

The chain uses TRBV12-3 or TRBV12-4 and TRBJ2-1; 13 bases are shared with TRBD2. CDR3 size: 15 residues. V trimming: 7 bases; J trimming: 10 bases; junction bases outside the gene matches: 10. The DNA for the CDR3 is TGTGCCAGCACTCCACTAGCGGGGGGGCCGTACGAGCAGTTCTTC. This sequence encodes CASTPLAGGPYEQFF.

The chain employs TRBV5-1 and TRBJ2-5, with D maybe TRBD1 (5 bases). Germline V CDR1 and CDR2: SGHRS, YFSETQ. The CDR3 covers 17 residues. The V and J ends lost 0 bases and 1 base respectively, with 16 bases between them. CDR3 sequence reads: CASSLEAGHGVQETQYF. CDR3 nucleotide sequence: TGCGCCAGCAGCTTGGAGGCAGGGCATGGGGTCCAAGAGACCCAGTACTTC.

This chain joins TRBV7-9 and TRBJ2-3; 8 bases line up with TRBD2. J gave up 7 bases and V 2 bases, and 11 bases lay outside the gene matches. The CDR3 covers 16 residues. Germline CDR1 SEHNR, CDR2 FQNEAQ (reference sequence). The CDR3 DNA reads TGTGCCAGCAGCTTATACCCGGGAGGGCCTGAATATACGCAGTATTTT. This codes for CASSLYPGGPEYTQYF.

This clonotype occurred a few times. The chain links TRBV9 to TRBJ2-7; 10 bases fit TRBD2. Germline lookup yields CDR1 SGDLS and CDR2 YYNGEE. With V trimmed by 0 bases and J by 0 bases, 3 bases remained unmatched. This CDR3 contains 16 residues. In nucleotides, the CDR3 is TGTGCCAGCAGCGTAGGACTAGCGGGTGACTCCTACGAGCAGTACTTC. Encoded protein: CASSVGLAGDSYEQYF.

This clonotype was detected only a few times. The rearrangement joins TRBV6-2 or TRBV6-3 to TRBJ1-2, with 8 bases identical to TRBD1. This CDR3 comprises 15 residues. The V segment lost 1 base and the J segment 4 bases; nucleotides outside the gene matches: 5. Per the germline V gene, CDR1 is MNHEY and CDR2 is SVGEGT. CDR3 amino acids: CASSYFTTGGYGYTF. DNA for the CDR3: TGTGCCAGCAGTTACTTTACTACAGGGGGCTATGGCTACACCTTC.

The CDR3 bases are TGTGCCAGCAGCTTAGAGGGATGGGGGTACGAGCAGTACTTC. Encoded protein: CASSLEGWGYEQYF. The chain has TRBV5-8 and TRBJ2-7; D possibly matches TRBD1 or TRBD2 (5 bases each). Germline V gives CDR1 SGHTS, CDR2 YDEGEE. This CDR3 spans 14 amino acids. V was clipped by 2 bases and J by 4 bases, with 13 bases between them.

This clonotype was seen a few times. The chain links TRBV29-1 to TRBJ2-1; tentative D call: TRBD2 (5 bases). V lost 6 bases and J 4 bases, leaving 7 bases between the germline ends. The length of the CDR3 is 11 residues. Germline assignment: CDR1 SQVTM and CDR2 ANQGSEA. The CDR3: CSVTRYNEQFF. CDR3 nucleotide sequence: TGCAGCGTAACTAGGTACAATGAGCAGTTCTTC.

Comment on this clonotype: A junction end diverges from the germline sequence, so it may reflect a read error. This rearrangement joins TRBV12-3 or TRBV12-4 to TRBJ1-2; no clear D. CDR3 length equals 11 residues. The CDR3 DNA reads as TGTGCCGGCAGTTTTAGAGGGGGCTACACCTTC. It yields the protein CAGSFRGGYTF.

The chain has TRBV29-1 and TRBJ2-4, with 10 bases that match TRBD1. The DNA end is a closer match to TRBJ2-7, so the J assignment may be wrong. Germline CDR1 reads SQVTM; CDR2 reads ANQGSEA. CDR3 length: 13 amino acids. The CDR3 nucleotides are TGCAGCGCCCGGGACAGGGGCATCTCCGAGCAGTACTTC. Protein sequence: CSARDRGISEQYF.

This clonotype was detected a few times. This chain connects TRBV6-5 to TRBJ1-2, with 9 bases that match TRBD1. Trimming cost V 5 bases and J 2 bases; bases outside gene matches: 0. This CDR3 is 13 amino acids long. Germline-derived CDR1 and CDR2 are MNHEY and SVGAGI. CDR3 in amino acids: CASSTGGNYGYTF. The CDR3 DNA follows: TGTGCCAGCAGTACAGGGGGCAACTATGGCTACACCTTC.

This clonotype occurred a few times. V is TRBV20-1 and J is TRBJ2-7; D gene unclear. The V gene's germline CDR1 is DFQATT and CDR2 SNEGSKA (reference sequence). V dropped 0 bases and J dropped 4 bases, with 7 bases sitting between them. The CDR3 covers 12 residues. The CDR3, as DNA: TGCAGTGCTAGAGACGACCGGTACGAGCAGTACTTC. Amino acids: CSARDDRYEQYF.

The gene calls are TRBV24-1 and TRBJ2-7, with D tentatively TRBD1 or TRBD2 (5 bases each). The CDR3 spans 13 residues. Germline V gives CDR1 KGHDR, CDR2 SFDVKD. Trimming cost V 8 bases and J 6 bases, with 16 bases left between them. CDR3 DNA: TGTGCCACCATAGGGACCCACTACGTCGAGCAGTACTTC. It yields the protein CATIGTHYVEQYF.

This clonotype was counted only a few times. V gene TRBV12-3 or TRBV12-4 combines with J gene TRBJ2-1; weak D call: TRBD1 (5 bases). V was pared by 5 bases and J by 0 bases, with 11 bases between. The CDR3 is 15 residues long. CDR3 DNA sequence: TGTGCCAGCAGTGGGGTGGGGCCCTCCTACAATGAGCAGTTCTTC. Translating gives CASSGVGPSYNEQFF.

The V gene is TRBV7-8, the J gene TRBJ2-5, with D unclear. This CDR3 has 13 residues. CDR1 is SGHVS, CDR2 FQNEAQ, per germline. Trimming cost V 1 base and J 5 bases, with 8 bases left between them. This CDR3 is CASSLEYSETQYF. In DNA, the CDR3 is TGTGCCAGCAGCTTAGAGTACAGTGAGACCCAGTACTTC.

V and J are TRBV20-1 and TRBJ2-5, with 8 bases identical to TRBD2. Germline trimming cut 3 bases from V and 11 bases from J; bases unmatched to any gene: 26. Germline CDR1 reads DFQATT; CDR2 reads SNEGSKA (reference sequence). The CDR3 is 18 amino acids. This CDR3 is CSASRQRETTRPYNEQYF. Written as DNA, the CDR3 is TGCAGTGCTAGTAGGCAGCGGGAGACTACTAGACCCTACAATGAGCAGTACTTC.

V gene TRBV6-2 or TRBV6-3 combines with J gene TRBJ2-5, with 9 bases matching TRBD2. V was clipped by 2 bases and J by 5 bases; unmatched bases: 3. The CDR3 contains 14 residues. Germline V gene data show CDR1 as MNHEY and CDR2 as SVGEGT. CDR3 amino acids: CASSYPSGIETQYF. CDR3 nucleotides: TGTGCCAGCAGTTACCCTAGCGGGATCGAGACCCAGTACTTC.